The 26 T cell receptor beta chains given below trace back to one sample, sequenced in a study of blood T cells in healthy people across ages. It was with a sample-barcoded 5' primer and a J-beta primer mix that a second PCR of roughly 7 to 12 cycles was run. Each CDR3 protein is one row after TCRdb ran MiXCR on the 5' RACE reads. Altogether some 1.4 million distinct CDR3 sequences are present, 42% being singletons, with the ten largest covering approximately 7.9%. Material for sequencing was blood. The source is a woman between 18 and 29 years old in good health.

This clonotype was detected only a few times. The rearrangement links TRBV29-1 to TRBJ2-1; D remains ambiguous. V was cut by 3 bases and J by 5 bases, with 17 bases left in between. From germline, CDR1 is SQVTM and CDR2 ANQGSEA. This CDR3 is 15 amino acids long. The CDR3 sequence is CSVDPLARLDNEQFF. The DNA of the CDR3 is TGCAGCGTTGATCCCCTGGCGCGCCTAGACAATGAGCAGTTCTTC.

In DNA, the CDR3 is TGTGCCAGCAGTGAGCCAGCCACGGGTGGCTACACCTTC. This encodes CASSEPATGGYTF. The J gene is TRBJ1-2, the V gene TRBV2; D ambiguous. V lost 3 bases to trimming and J lost 7 bases, with 12 bases between them. The germline gives CDR1 SNHLY, CDR2 FYNNEI. This CDR3 contains 13 residues.

This clonotype was seen a handful of times. This chain joins TRBV5-1 and TRBJ2-3; the D gene is possibly TRBD2 (7 bases). Trimming cost V 5 bases and J 4 bases, with 17 bases left between them. Germline CDR1 SGHRS, CDR2 YFSETQ. The CDR3 runs to 15 residues. As DNA, the CDR3 is TGCGCCAGCAGTCGGACCCGCGGGGGCGCAGATACGCAGTATTTT. Residues: CASSRTRGGADTQYF.

The chain uses TRBV6-5 and TRBJ2-1; a weak D match, TRBD2 (6 bases). The germline gives CDR1 MNHEY, CDR2 SVGAGI. The CDR3 runs 14 residues. Trimming cost V 5 bases and J 7 bases, with 15 bases left between them. The CDR3 sequence is CASSPSGQLNEQFF. The CDR3 bases are TGTGCCAGCAGTCCCAGCGGGCAATTAAATGAGCAGTTCTTC.

The chain links TRBV12-5 to TRBJ2-7; D is possibly TRBD1 (7 bases). V dropped 6 bases and J dropped 4 bases, with 13 bases sitting between them. Per the germline V gene, CDR1 is LGHNT and CDR2 is FRNRAP. The CDR3 has 13 residues. The CDR3 spells CASGDREAYEQYF. The CDR3 bases are TGTGCTAGTGGAGACAGGGAGGCATACGAGCAGTACTTC.

This sequence joins TRBV15 and TRBJ2-7, with D unclear. The CDR3 is made up of 13 amino acids. Trimming removed 0 bases at V and 7 bases at J, with 10 bases between. CDR1 is LNHNV and CDR2 is YYDKDF in the germline V gene (reference sequence). The CDR3: CATSRDRKGEQYF. The CDR3 bases are TGTGCCACCAGCAGAGATCGTAAGGGTGAGCAGTACTTC.

The chain uses TRBV6-5 and TRBJ1-1, with 8 bases that match TRBD1. V lost 6 bases to trimming and J lost 0 bases; unmatched junction nucleotides: 3. Germline V gene sequence: CDR1 MNHEY, CDR2 SVGAGI. This CDR3 is built from 14 residues. Here the CDR3 DNA reads TGTGCCAGCAGAAAGACAGGGGTGAACACTGAAGCTTTCTTT. This sequence encodes CASRKTGVNTEAFF.

In the case of this clonotype: A junction end diverges from the germline sequence, so it may reflect a read error. V and J are TRBV6-2 or TRBV6-3 and TRBJ2-1; the match to TRBD2 covers 9 bases. This CDR3 comprises 15 residues. From germline, CDR1 is MNHEY and CDR2 SVGEGT. CDR3 sequence reads: CASSYSAGGYDEQFF. In DNA form, the CDR3 reads TGTGCCAGTAGTTACTCGGCGGGAGGGTACGATGAGCAGTTCTTC.

The chain recombines TRBV7-8 with TRBJ2-3; a possible D gene is TRBD2 (5 bases). The CDR3 loop spans 16 amino acids. Trimming stripped 1 base from V and 0 bases from J, with 11 bases between. Germline CDR1 reads SGHVS; CDR2 reads FQNEAQ. This CDR3 reads CASSLGAETSTDTQYF. CDR3 nucleotide sequence: TGTGCCAGCAGCTTAGGAGCGGAAACTAGCACAGATACGCAGTATTTT.

By proportion, this clonotype is large. The chain has TRBV4-1 and TRBJ2-1; the D is unclear. Germline V lookup: CDR1 MGHRA, CDR2 YSYEKL. This CDR3 contains 17 residues. V lost 0 bases and J 0 bases, leaving 12 bases between the germline ends. The CDR3 loop reads CASSQELTGYSYNEQFF. The CDR3, as DNA: TGCGCCAGCAGCCAAGAATTAACCGGGTACTCCTACAATGAGCAGTTCTTC.

The table lists this clonotype with a few counts. The chain has TRBV25-1 and TRBJ1-2; unclear D gene. V shed 1 base and J shed 3 bases, with 6 bases lying between them. The germline gives CDR1 MGHDK, CDR2 SYGVNS. The CDR3 extends over 13 amino acids. CDR3 loop: CASSEFMDYGYTF. CDR3 in DNA: TGTGCCAGCAGTGAATTCATGGACTATGGCTACACCTTC.

The chain links TRBV3-1 to TRBJ2-3, with D unclear. The CDR3 runs 12 residues. The V end was cut by 3 bases, the J end by 4 bases, with 5 bases between. Germline loops: CDR1 LGHDT, CDR2 YNNKEL (reference sequence). Here the CDR3 DNA reads TGTGCCAGCAGCCACACGGCAGATACGCAGTATTTT. Protein sequence: CASSHTADTQYF.

V gene TRBV20-1 combines with J gene TRBJ2-6; 9 nucleotides align to TRBD2. Germline V lookup: CDR1 DFQATT, CDR2 SNEGSKA (reference sequence). The CDR3 covers 19 residues. J lost 0 bases, V lost 3 bases, and 12 bases had no gene match. As DNA, the CDR3 is TGCAGTGCTAGGGCCCATATTGATAGCGGGAGCTCTGGGGCCAACGTCCTGACTTTC. Its translation is CSARAHIDSGSSGANVLTF.

The chain employs TRBV29-1 and TRBJ2-1; TRBD1 matches at 10 bases. The end of the DNA is better explained by TRBJ2-7, so the J call may be wrong. The CDR3 runs to 14 residues. CDR1 and CDR2 from the germline V gene are SQVTM and ANQGSEA. CDR3: CSVGGQGSYNEQYF. The CDR3 region has the DNA TGCAGCGTTGGGGGACAGGGGTCCTACAATGAGCAGTACTTC.

This clonotype has a handful of counts. This chain uses TRBV3-1 with TRBJ1-1; D ambiguous. The CDR3 is 15 amino acids. Germline CDR1 is LGHDT and CDR2 is YNNKEL (reference sequence). V was trimmed by 0 bases and J by 9 bases, leaving 17 bases between them. CDR3 in amino acids: CASSQEGAAGGQAFF. CDR3 nucleotide sequence: TGTGCCAGCAGCCAAGAAGGAGCGGCAGGCGGTCAAGCTTTCTTT.

This chain uses TRBV20-1 with TRBJ2-2; 9 bases map to TRBD2. Trimming cost V 6 bases and J 4 bases; bases outside gene matches: 3. This CDR3 is built from 13 residues. Per the germline V gene, CDR1 is DFQATT and CDR2 is SNEGSKA (reference sequence). CDR3: CSAAGGVTGELFF. CDR3 sequence (DNA): TGCAGTGCCGCGGGAGGGGTCACCGGGGAGCTGTTTTTT.

In this sample, this clonotype turned up a few times. CDR3 loop: CASSPSRVPNTQYF. The CDR3 DNA reads as TGCGCCAGCAGCCCGTCTAGGGTTCCGAATACGCAGTATTTT. V and J are TRBV4-1 and TRBJ2-3; D uncertain. The germline CDR1 and CDR2 sequences are MGHRA and YSYEKL. The CDR3 is 14 amino acids. V dropped 4 bases and J dropped 7 bases, with 15 bases sitting between them.

The rearrangement uses TRBV6-1 and TRBJ2-2, with D perhaps matching TRBD1 or TRBD2 (5 bases each). In germline, CDR1 is MNHNS, CDR2 SASEGT. This CDR3 contains 15 residues. The V end lost 7 bases, the J end lost 1 base, and 13 bases lay between the germline ends. CDR3 DNA: TGTGCCAGCATTAGAGGGGATCTGAACACCGGGGAGCTGTTTTTT. It specifies CASIRGDLNTGELFF.

This clonotype was observed a few times. The J gene is TRBJ2-3, the V gene TRBV4-2; D is unresolved. Germline CDR1 is LGHNA and CDR2 is YNFKEQ. The CDR3 is 18 residues long. Deletions cut 0 bases from V and 0 bases from J, with 16 bases between. The CDR3 loop is CASSQETTYGGSTDTQYF. The DNA of the CDR3 is TGTGCCAGCAGCCAAGAGACGACCTACGGCGGTAGCACAGATACGCAGTATTTT.

The chain uses TRBV3-1 and TRBJ1-1, with no clear D. Germline CDR1 LGHDT, CDR2 YNNKEL (reference sequence). The CDR3 consists of 14 residues. The V gene lost 2 bases and the J gene lost 1 base, with 8 bases spanning the gap. The CDR3 DNA reads TGTGCCAGCAGCCAATCCGCGGGGAACACTGAAGCTTTCTTT. It specifies CASSQSAGNTEAFF.

The chain links TRBV6-5 to TRBJ2-5; the D is unclear. The CDR3 sequence is 14 residues long. CDR1 is MNHEY, CDR2 SVGAGI, per germline. V lost 8 bases and J lost 6, with 19 bases in between. CDR3 in amino acids: CASASGPDVKTQYF. The DNA for the CDR3 is TGTGCCAGCGCCTCCGGGCCCGACGTAAAGACCCAGTACTTC.

The chain recombines TRBV6-1 with TRBJ2-3, with unresolved D. This CDR3 spans 14 amino acids. V shed 5 bases and J shed 4 bases, with 13 bases lying between them. The germline CDR1 and CDR2 sequences are MNHNS and SASEGT. The CDR3 nucleotides read TGTGCCAGCAGTCCAGTTAGGTGGGCAGATACGCAGTATTTT. Translated: CASSPVRWADTQYF.

V gene TRBV28 combines with J gene TRBJ2-7; D is possibly TRBD2 (5 bases). Germline-derived CDR1 and CDR2 are MDHEN and SYDVKM. The CDR3 spans 14 residues. The V gene lost 10 bases and the J gene lost 7 bases, with 23 bases spanning the gap. The CDR3 nucleotides read TGTGCCACCCAGCTGGGAGTCGGGGTAAGGGAGCAGTACTTC. Translation: CATQLGVGVREQYF.

This clonotype has just a few counts. V is TRBV11-2 and J is TRBJ2-5; TRBD2 matches at 7 bases. This CDR3 is built from 13 residues. Germline V gene lookup returns CDR1 SGHAT and CDR2 FQNNGV. With 6 bases clipped from V and 2 bases from J, the junction kept 3 bases outside the gene matches. CDR3: CASRKAGQETQYF. CDR3 DNA: TGTGCCAGCAGGAAAGCGGGACAAGAGACCCAGTACTTC.

The chain couples TRBV6-4 to TRBJ2-3, with D unclear. CDR3 length equals 13 residues. CDR1 MRHNA and CDR2 SNTAGT come from the germline V gene. V lost 0 bases to trimming and J lost 2 bases, with 3 bases between them. In DNA form, the CDR3 reads TGTGCCAGCAGTGACTCACCCACAGATACGCAGTATTTT. Translation: CASSDSPTDTQYF.

Notes on this clonotype: This may be a read error: a much more frequent sequence differs by one nucleotide. The gene calls are TRBV12-3 or TRBV12-4 and TRBJ1-2, with no clear D. This CDR3 is 12 amino acids long. Trimming removed 8 bases from V and 7 bases from J, with 14 bases in between. CDR3 sequence reads: CASGSHAGGYTF. The CDR3 DNA sequence: TGTGCCAGCGGCTCCCACGCCGGTGGCTACACCTTC.